This T cell receptor beta chain was documented in a study of OX40 agonist ivuxolimab in advanced cancers. Germline CDR1 is SGHRS and CDR2 is YFSETQ. The CDR3 totals 13 residues. V was cut by 2 bases and J by 4 bases, with 10 bases left in between. Some clones are missing from TCRdb's copy, which holds only in-frame ones; the method was immunoSEQ multiplex PCR. The table has around 50,000 clones, 60% to 80% seen once. The clonotype originates from an adult with an advanced solid tumor such as melanoma, head and neck, liver or kidney cancer. The chain links TRBV5-1 to TRBJ2-7; D tentatively fits TRBD1 or TRBD2 (5 bases each). Here the sequenced sample was CD4+ or CD8+ T cells sorted from blood, taken in a trial of the OX40 agonist ivuxolimab. CDR3 residues: CASSLMGDYEQYF. The CDR3 nucleotides are TGCGCCAGCAGCTTAATGGGGGATTACGAGCAGTACTTC.